These 20 T cell receptor beta chains originate from one sample sequenced in a study of cytomegalovirus exposure and HLA in healthy donors. PCR used 60 Vbeta primers and 13 Jbeta primers. Data came from immunoSEQ multiplex PCR; TCRdb stores just in-frame clones and leaves some out. The sample gives about 140,000 clones, 80% to 85% of which show up once; approximately 1.3% is in the top ten. The sequencing input was PBMCs. Receptors were obtained from a male donor in good health and CMV-seropositive.

The rearrangement joins TRBV7-8 to TRBJ2-1, with TRBD2 matching 11 bases. The J segment lost 9 bases and the V segment lost 1 base, leaving 5 bases of the junction unmatched. Germline assignment: CDR1 SGHVS and CDR2 FQNEAQ. This CDR3 region has 15 residues. CDR3 bases: TGTGCCAGCAGCTTAGTGGGTAGCGGGAGGGGTGAGCAGTTCTTC. This codes for CASSLVGSGRGEQFF.

This clone was seen a single time. The V call is TRBV28, the J call TRBJ2-1, with TRBD2 matching over 12 bases. V shed 6 bases and J 8 bases; nucleotides not matched to a gene: 11. Germline CDR1 MDHEN, CDR2 SYDVKM. This CDR3 region has 16 residues. For the CDR3, the DNA is TGTGCCAGCAGGACGATCCGGACTAGCGGGAAGCATGAGCAGTTCTTC. Amino acid sequence: CASRTIRTSGKHEQFF. The full variable domain, in which reference TRBV28 and TRBJ2-1 provide the parts outside the CDR3, is DVKVTQSSRYLVKRTGEKVFLECVQDMDHENMFWYRQDPGLGLRLIYFSYDVKMKEKGDIPEGYSVSREKKERFSLILESASTNQTSMYLCASRTIRTSGKHEQFFGPGTRLTVL.

CDR3 sequence (DNA): TGCGCCAGCAGCCAAGATGGCAGGGACTCCTACGAGCAGTACTTC. It encodes CASSQDGRDSYEQYF. This rearrangement joins TRBV4-3 to TRBJ2-7; maybe TRBD1 (5 bases). V lost 0 bases to trimming and J lost 0 bases, with 9 bases between them. The CDR3 runs 15 residues. Germline CDR1 and CDR2: LGHNA and YSLEER.

V and J are TRBV9 and TRBJ2-5, with 9 bases lining up with TRBD2. The CDR3 is 14 amino acids. The germline V gene encodes CDR1 SGDLS and CDR2 YYNGEE. The V and J ends lost 3 bases and 3 bases, in that order; junction bases with no gene match: 3. The CDR3: CASSASGTKETQYF. For the CDR3, the DNA is TGTGCCAGCAGCGCTAGCGGGACAAAAGAGACCCAGTACTTC.

The chain is built from TRBV7-9 and TRBJ1-2; the D is unclear. The V and J ends lost 0 bases and 5 bases respectively, with 4 bases between them. The germline V gene encodes CDR1 SEHNR and CDR2 FQNEAQ (reference sequence). CDR3 length: 12 residues. CDR3 nucleotides: TGTGCCAGCAGCTTAGCCATTTATGGCTACACCTTC. Translated, it gives CASSLAIYGYTF.

The chain links TRBV19 to TRBJ2-3; TRBD1 aligns across 8 bases. With V trimmed by 6 bases and J by 1 base, 15 bases remained unmatched. This CDR3 region has 18 residues. Looked up from germline, CDR1 is LNHDA and CDR2 is SQIVND (reference sequence). CDR3 residues: CASSVYPPLTGGTDTQYF. Here the CDR3 DNA reads TGTGCCAGTAGCGTATACCCCCCCTTGACAGGGGGCACAGATACGCAGTATTTT.

Comment on this clone: The junction does not match germline at one end; this may be a read error. This chain connects TRBV7-9 to TRBJ2-1; D gene uncertain. The CDR3 runs to 14 residues. Germline CDR1 and CDR2: SEHNR and FQNEAQ (reference sequence). The CDR3 DNA sequence: TGTTCCAGCAGCTTACCCACGGTCTTCAATGAGCAGTTCTTC. Translated, it gives CSSSLPTVFNEQFF.

The rearrangement joins TRBV7-3 to TRBJ2-7; D unresolved. V lost 2 bases, J lost 4 bases, and 18 bases lay in between. Looked up from germline, CDR1 is SGHTA and CDR2 is FQGTGA. This CDR3 is 16 amino acids long. CDR3 DNA sequence: TGTGCCAGCAGCTTACAGAGCTCCCTTGAGGAATACGAGCAGTACTTC. Its protein product is CASSLQSSLEEYEQYF.

The rearrangement uses TRBV29-1 and TRBJ2-1, with 9 bases lining up with TRBD1. The germline CDR1 and CDR2 sequences are SQVTM and ANQGSEA. There are 16 residues in the CDR3. V lost 4 bases and J lost 8; bases outside the gene matches: 15. In DNA form, the CDR3 reads TGCAGCGTTGGCTCCGGGACAGGGCGTGTTAACTATGAGCAGTTCTTC. Translation: CSVGSGTGRVNYEQFF.

The chain uses TRBV7-3 and TRBJ2-5; tentative D call: TRBD2 (6 bases). V dropped 5 bases and J dropped 7 bases, with 17 bases sitting between them. The CDR3 spans 14 residues. Germline CDR1 SGHTA, CDR2 FQGTGA. CDR3 sequence reads: CASSPYSSVVTQYF. The CDR3 nucleotides read TGTGCCAGCAGCCCGTATTCTAGCGTCGTGACCCAGTACTTC.

J is TRBJ1-3 and V is TRBV6-5; D is ambiguous. Trimming shortened V by 0 bases and J by 2 bases, and 8 bases separated the two germline ends. CDR3 size: 15 residues. Per the germline V gene, CDR1 is MNHEY and CDR2 is SVGAGI. This chain's CDR3 is CASSYSGRTGNTIYF. CDR3 coding DNA: TGTGCCAGCAGTTACTCGGGGAGGACTGGAAACACCATATATTTT.

The chain links TRBV15 to TRBJ2-5, with 7 bases identical to TRBD1. The CDR3 is 14 residues long. The V gene end was trimmed by 1 base and the J gene end by 4 bases; junction bases not matched to a gene: 3. Germline loops: CDR1 LNHNV, CDR2 YYDKDF (reference sequence). CDR3 DNA sequence: TGTGCCACCAGCAGAGGCAGGGGGAGAGAGACCCAGTACTTC. It specifies CATSRGRGRETQYF.

This chain joins TRBV10-3 and TRBJ2-5; 9 bases line up with TRBD2. J lost 4 bases, V lost 4 bases, and 7 bases had no gene match. Germline-derived CDR1 and CDR2 are ENHRY and SYGVKD. The CDR3 contains 15 residues. For the CDR3, the DNA is TGTGCCATCAGTGGGGCTAGCGGGATTGCAGAGACCCAGTACTTC. Its protein product is CAISGASGIAETQYF.

The gene calls are TRBV2 and TRBJ2-7, with 8 bases aligning to TRBD1. After removal of 5 bases from V and 0 bases from J, the junction contained 0 bases not matched to a gene. The germline V gene encodes CDR1 SNHLY and CDR2 FYNNEI. CDR3 length: 13 amino acids. CDR3 protein: CASSQGASYEQYF. In DNA, the CDR3 is TGTGCCAGCAGTCAGGGGGCCTCCTACGAGCAGTACTTC.

This clone has a handful of counts. The rearrangement links TRBV2 to TRBJ1-1; 8 bases are shared with TRBD1. From germline, CDR1 is SNHLY and CDR2 FYNNEI. Losses at the gene ends were 6 bases for V and 11 bases for J; bases not matched to a gene: 5. The CDR3 totals 11 residues. The CDR3 here is CASSQQGAAFF. DNA of the CDR3: TGTGCCAGCAGCCAGCAGGGGGCGGCTTTCTTT.

The chain couples TRBV9 to TRBJ2-2, with 8 positions matching TRBD2. V lost 0 bases to trimming and J lost 4 bases; unmatched junction nucleotides: 5. The CDR3 sequence is 16 residues long. Germline V CDR1 and CDR2: SGDLS, YYNGEE. The CDR3 coding sequence is TGTGCCAGCAGCGTAGCGGGGGGGCCTCTCACCGGGGAGCTGTTTTTT. It encodes CASSVAGGPLTGELFF.

J is TRBJ2-7 and V is TRBV7-8, with 10 bases aligning to TRBD2. Germline loops: CDR1 SGHVS, CDR2 FQNEAQ. This CDR3 region has 17 residues. V shed 2 bases, J shed 3 bases, and the junction held 10 bases outside the gene matches. CDR3 loop: CASSLPSRLAGRYEQYF. CDR3 nucleotide sequence: TGTGCCAGCAGCTTACCAAGCCGACTAGCGGGCCGCTACGAGCAGTACTTC.

The J gene is TRBJ1-5, the V gene TRBV6-1; D unclear. Germline V gene data show CDR1 as MNHNS and CDR2 as SASEGT. V lost 7 bases and J 6 bases, leaving 10 bases between the germline ends. This CDR3 comprises 12 residues. CDR3 in DNA: TGTGCCAGCATGCGTGGGAGTCAGCCCCAGCATTTT. Translating it yields CASMRGSQPQHF.

The chain employs TRBV28 and TRBJ2-1; 7 bases fit TRBD2. Trimming at V came to 6 bases and at J to 0 bases, leaving 20 bases not matched to a gene. CDR3 length: 20 residues. Germline loops: CDR1 MDHEN, CDR2 SYDVKM. The CDR3 DNA is TGTGCCAGCAGCCCCCTCGCGGGGGTGTATTTACGGAGCTCCTACAATGAGCAGTTCTTC. Amino acid sequence: CASSPLAGVYLRSSYNEQFF.

The chain recombines TRBV29-1 with TRBJ1-3; 8 bases align to TRBD1. The V and J ends lost 5 bases and 7 bases, in that order; junction bases with no gene match: 1. The CDR3 extends over 11 amino acids. CDR1 is SQVTM and CDR2 is ANQGSEA in the germline V gene. For the CDR3, the DNA is TGCAGCGTTCGACAGGGGAACACCATATATTTT. It encodes CSVRQGNTIYF.